Listed below are T cell receptor beta chains from one sample, sequenced in a study of blood T cell repertoires in COVID-19. The table came from immunoSEQ multiplex PCR; TCRdb's copy has only in-frame clones and leaves some out. This table holds more than 9,000 clones, 75% to 85% found once. Input material: peripheral blood. The receptors were gathered from a woman between 55 and 75 years old with acute or convalescent COVID-19. Both conserved end residues are part of each CDR3. D genes are given only for firm matches. Size is stated for part of the rows, as once, few or many counts, or as a class when the clone is expanded.

j_gene | abundance | d_gene | v_gene | CDR3nt | CDR3aa
TRBJ2-7 | - | TRBD2 | TRBV29-1 | TGCAGCGTTGGCCTAGCGGGGGCCGAGCAGTACTTC | CSVGLAGAEQYF
TRBJ1-6 | - | - | TRBV6-5 | TGTGCCAGCAGTTACAAGATGGCAGGCTATTCATCTCCCCTCCACTTT | CASSYKMAGYSSPLHF
TRBJ2-3 | - | TRBD2 | TRBV10-2 | TGCGCCAGCAGTGGGGGACTAGCGGGGCTCACAGATACGCAGTATTTT | CASSGGLAGLTDTQYF
TRBJ2-2 | - | - | TRBV5-1 | TGCGCCAGCAGCCAAAGCGGTCGGACCGGCACCGGGGAGCTGTTTTTT | CASSQSGRTGTGELFF
TRBJ1-1 | few | TRBD1 | TRBV10-3 | TGTGCCGTAGGACAGGGTCTCACTGAAGCTTTCTTT | CAVGQGLTEAFF
TRBJ2-2 | - | - | TRBV27 | TGTGCCAGCAGTCTGTACACCGGGGAGCTGTTTTTT | CASSLYTGELFF
TRBJ1-1 | few | - | TRBV5-1 | TGCGCCAGCAGCTTGAGGTTTATCGGGGCTGAAGCTTTCTTT | CASSLRFIGAEAFF
TRBJ2-3 | - | - | TRBV9 | TGTGCCAGCAGCCCCCAGTCGACAGCTAGCACAGATACGCAGTATTTT | CASSPQSTASTDTQYF
TRBJ1-1 | - | - | TRBV5-1 | TGCGCCAGCAGCTACCTCGGGGAAGGCTACACTGAAGCTTTCTTT | CASSYLGEGYTEAFF
TRBJ1-1 | once | - | TRBV6-6 | TGTGCCAGCAGTTACTCCGGGTCAAGAGTCACTGAAGCTTTCTTT | CASSYSGSRVTEAFF
TRBJ1-3 | - | - | TRBV4-2 | TGTGCCAGCAGCTCCCAACCGACAGGCAGATCTGGAAACACCATATATTTT | CASSSQPTGRSGNTIYF
TRBJ1-1 | - | - | TRBV9 | TGTGCCAGCAGCCCTTACCCGGGATTACAAGGGACTGAAGCTTTCTTT | CASSPYPGLQGTEAFF
TRBJ2-3 | - | TRBD2 | TRBV18 | TGTGCCAGCTCACCACCGGCTAGCGGGGGGGTCACAGATACGCAGTATTTT | CASSPPASGGVTDTQYF
TRBJ2-3 | - | TRBD2 | TRBV7-7 | TGTGCTAGCAGCCCAGCGGGGGGGCCCTCAGATACGCAGTATTTT | CASSPAGGPSDTQYF
TRBJ1-1 | - | - | TRBV6-5 | TGTGCCAGCAGTTACGGGGTAGGGGGGGTCTCTGAAGCTTTCTTT | CASSYGVGGVSEAFF
TRBJ2-1 | - | - | TRBV20-1 | TGCAGTGCTAGTCACACAGGGAAGAGTGAGCAGTTCTTC | CSASHTGKSEQFF
TRBJ1-6 | - | - | TRBV6-1 | TGTGCCAGCAGTGAAGGCGGTAATTCACCCCTCCACTTT | CASSEGGNSPLHF
TRBJ1-6 | few | - | TRBV18 | TGTGCCAGCTCACCTTTTTTCGACCCGGGGAATTCACCCCTCCACTTT | CASSPFFDPGNSPLHF
TRBJ1-1 | large | - | TRBV19 | TGTGCCAGTAGTATTGGAGGGGCGGAAGCTTTCTTT | CASSIGGAEAFF
TRBJ1-5 | - | TRBD1 | TRBV6-6 | TGTGCCAGCAGTCGCGGGGGGACAGGAGATCAGCCCCAGCATTTT | CASSRGGTGDQPQHF
TRBJ2-5 | - | TRBD1 | TRBV7-2 | TGTGCCAGCAGCTTCTGGACAGGGATAGGGGAGACCCAGTACTTC | CASSFWTGIGETQYF
TRBJ2-3 | - | - | TRBV28 | TGTGCCAGCAGTTTCCCAAACCCTTTCAGCGACACAGATACGCAGTATTTT | CASSFPNPFSDTDTQYF
TRBJ1-5 | - | - | TRBV6-2/TRBV6-3 | TGTGCCAGCAGTCTCACCGAGGGCAATCAGCCCCAGCATTTT | CASSLTEGNQPQHF
TRBJ1-2 | - | - | TRBV7-9 | TGTGCCAGCAGCTCCTCAGCACCGGGGGGCTACACCTTC | CASSSSAPGGYTF
TRBJ2-5 | few | TRBD1 | TRBV19 | TGTGCCAGTAGTAGCGACAGGGTCTTCGGCATGGCCCAGTACTTC | CASSSDRVFGMAQYF
TRBJ1-3 | - | - | TRBV5-4 | TGTGCCAGCAGCTCGGTAGACAGTGCCGGAAACACCATATATTTT | CASSSVDSAGNTIYF
TRBJ2-1 | - | - | TRBV27 | TGTGCCAGCAGTTCTCTAAGCGGGAATGAGCAGTTCTTC | CASSSLSGNEQFF
TRBJ2-7 | - | TRBD1 | TRBV7-9 | TGTGCCAGCAGCCTGACCGGGACAGGGACCTACGAGCAGTACTTC | CASSLTGTGTYEQYF
TRBJ1-2 | - | TRBD1 | TRBV15 | TGTGCCACCAGCAGATCTAGGGACAGCTATGGCTACACCTTC | CATSRSRDSYGYTF
TRBJ2-5 | - | - | TRBV11-3 | TGTGCCAGCAGCTTAGATCGGGAGACCCAGTACTTC | CASSLDRETQYF
TRBJ1-2 | - | TRBD1 | TRBV2 | TGTGCCAGCAGTTGGGACAGGAAAGTTAACACCTTC | CASSWDRKVNTF
TRBJ1-2 | - | TRBD1 | TRBV29-1 | TGCAGCGTTGAGAGAGGGGGCTACGACTATGGCTACACCTTC | CSVERGGYDYGYTF
TRBJ1-3 | - | - | TRBV28 | TGTGCCAGCAGTTCGACAGGCTCTCCGAGCTCTGGAAACACCATATATTTT | CASSSTGSPSSGNTIYF
TRBJ1-2 | - | TRBD1 | TRBV4-1 | TGCGCCAGCAGCCAAGGCCCCACACAAACGAACAGGGACAGGCCGTTC | CASSQGPTQTNRDRPF
TRBJ2-1 | - | - | TRBV19 | TGTGCCAGTAGTATTAACGGCTACAATGAGCAGTTCTTC | CASSINGYNEQFF
TRBJ2-7 | - | - | TRBV5-5 | TGTGCCAGCAGCTTGTTGATTGGAGACGAGCAGTACTTC | CASSLLIGDEQYF
TRBJ1-1 | - | - | TRBV2 | TGTGCCAGCAGTGTCTCAGGGTGGAACACTGAAGCTTTCTTT | CASSVSGWNTEAFF
TRBJ1-4 | - | - | TRBV10-3 | TGTGCCATCAGTGTGGTCCGGGGGGAAAAACTGTTTTTT | CAISVVRGEKLFF
TRBJ1-2 | - | TRBD1 | TRBV7-2 | TGTGCCAGCAGCACACAGGGGGGAGGGGATGGCTACACCTTC | CASSTQGGGDGYTF
TRBJ2-2 | - | TRBD1 | TRBV11-2 | TGTGCCAGCAGCCCTGCCCGGACAGGGGGCGTCACCGGGGAGCTGTTTTTT | CASSPARTGGVTGELFF
TRBJ1-2 | - | TRBD1 | TRBV6-5 | TGTGCCAGCAGTCACTCTACGATTAGGGGGCTGGGCGGCTACACCTTC | CASSHSTIRGLGGYTF
TRBJ2-5 | - | TRBD1 | TRBV7-8 | TGTGCCAGCAGCCCACGTCGGATGCTCAGGGGGCCGGAGACCCAGTACTTC | CASSPRRMLRGPETQYF
TRBJ2-3 | - | - | TRBV7-9 | TGTGCCAGCAGCCCCTCGACAAGCACAGATACGCAGTATTTT | CASSPSTSTDTQYF
TRBJ2-2 | - | - | TRBV12-5 | TGTGCTAGTGGTTTGGTTTTATACAGCGGGGAGCTGTTTTTT | CASGLVLYSGELFF
TRBJ2-3 | - | - | TRBV6-5 | TGTGCCAGCAGTTACGGGGCTAGCGATTACACAGATACGCAGTATTTT | CASSYGASDYTDTQYF